What follows is one T cell receptor beta chain and its context. The sample is drawn from a study of shared clonotypes between healthy human individuals. Some 30,000 T cell genomes, or around 180 ng DNA, went into the sorted-subset replicate PCRs. TCRdb's table, derived via immunoSEQ multiplex PCR, lists solely in-frame clones and lacks some. The sample holds 2 million to 3 million clones, more than 80% seen once. The CDR3 spans 13 residues. Trimming cost V 4 bases and J 8 bases; bases outside gene matches: 4. CDR1 and CDR2 (germline): SGHVT, SQSDAQ. The rearrangement joins TRBV7-4 to TRBJ2-1; 8 bases line up with TRBD1. This TCR was recovered from a man younger than 35 in good health. Sequencing used naive CD4+ T cells sorted from blood. Subset reported: CD45RA+ positively selected. This CDR3 is CASSWDRFDEQFF. As DNA, the CDR3 is TGTGCCAGCAGCTGGGACAGGTTCGATGAGCAGTTCTTC.